The sequence of this TCR beta chain was determined in a study of response to subunit inactivated influenza vaccine. Study-wide results and limits: Seasonal influenza vaccination, on each occasion, was suggested by the authors to recruit few new T cells.

V was trimmed by 3 bases and J by 5 bases, leaving 10 bases between them. The CDR3 length is 13 residues. TCRdb redid the calling of the RT-PCR reads with MiXCR, one entry per CDR3 protein. The sample carries around 580,000 distinct CDR3 sequences, roughly 10% recorded once. This clonotype has a handful of counts. Its antigen is not identified. The rearrangement joins TRBV12-3 or TRBV12-4 to TRBJ1-1; D not certain. The clonotype was recovered from a man aged 45-60 years who received an inactivated influenza vaccine. Sequenced here: PBMCs from blood, sampled on the day of vaccination. DNA for the CDR3: TGTGCCAGCAGTTTCCGGGTAAGGACTGAAGCTTTCTTT. Its translation: CASSFRVRTEAFF.